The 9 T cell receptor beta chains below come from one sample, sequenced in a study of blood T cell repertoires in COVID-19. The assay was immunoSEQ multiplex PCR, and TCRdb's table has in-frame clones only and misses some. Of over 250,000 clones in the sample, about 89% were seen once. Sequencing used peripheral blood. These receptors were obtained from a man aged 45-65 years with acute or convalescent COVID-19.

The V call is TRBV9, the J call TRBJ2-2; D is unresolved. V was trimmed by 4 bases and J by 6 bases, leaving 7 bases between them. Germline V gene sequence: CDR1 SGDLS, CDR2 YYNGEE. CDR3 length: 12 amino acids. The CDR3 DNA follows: TGTGCCAGCAGCCTCTCCCCCGGGGAGCTGTTTTTT. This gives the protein CASSLSPGELFF.

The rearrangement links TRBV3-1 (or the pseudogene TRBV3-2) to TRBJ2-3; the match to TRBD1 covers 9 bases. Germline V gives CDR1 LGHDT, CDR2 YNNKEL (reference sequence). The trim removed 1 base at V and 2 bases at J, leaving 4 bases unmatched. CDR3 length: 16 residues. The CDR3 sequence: CASSQAGQGSTDTQYF. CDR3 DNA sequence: TGTGCCAGCAGCCAAGCCGGACAGGGGTCCACAGATACGCAGTATTTT.

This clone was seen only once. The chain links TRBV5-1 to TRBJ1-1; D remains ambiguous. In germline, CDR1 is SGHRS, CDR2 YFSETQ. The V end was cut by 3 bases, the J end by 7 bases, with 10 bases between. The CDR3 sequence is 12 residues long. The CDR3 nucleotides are TGCGCCAGCAGCTCGAGAGGTGGTGAAGCTTTCTTT. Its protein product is CASSSRGGEAFF.

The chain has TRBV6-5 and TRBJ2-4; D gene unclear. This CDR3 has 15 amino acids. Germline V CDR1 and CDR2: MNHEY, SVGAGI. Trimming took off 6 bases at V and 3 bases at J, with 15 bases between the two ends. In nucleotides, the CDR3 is TGTGCCAGCAGCCCAGGTGGATTCGGCAAAAACATTCAGTACTTC. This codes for CASSPGGFGKNIQYF.

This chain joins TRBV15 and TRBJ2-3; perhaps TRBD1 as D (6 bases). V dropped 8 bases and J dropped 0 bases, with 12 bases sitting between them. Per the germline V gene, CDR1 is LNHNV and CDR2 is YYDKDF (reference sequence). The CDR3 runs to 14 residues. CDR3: CATAPGASTDTQYF. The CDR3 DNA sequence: TGTGCCACCGCTCCAGGGGCTAGCACAGATACGCAGTATTTT.

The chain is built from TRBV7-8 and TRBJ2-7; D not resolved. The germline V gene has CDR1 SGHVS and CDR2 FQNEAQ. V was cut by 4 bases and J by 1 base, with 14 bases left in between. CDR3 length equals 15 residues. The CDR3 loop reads CASSSRIQLSYEQYF. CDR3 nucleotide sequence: TGTGCCAGCAGCTCCCGGATACAGTTGTCCTACGAGCAGTACTTC.

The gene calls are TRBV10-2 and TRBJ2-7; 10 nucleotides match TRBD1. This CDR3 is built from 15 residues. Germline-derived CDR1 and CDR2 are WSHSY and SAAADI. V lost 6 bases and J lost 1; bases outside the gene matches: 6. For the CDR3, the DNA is TGCGCCAGCAGAGCCGGGACAGGGGCATCCTACGAGCAGTACTTC. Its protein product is CASRAGTGASYEQYF.

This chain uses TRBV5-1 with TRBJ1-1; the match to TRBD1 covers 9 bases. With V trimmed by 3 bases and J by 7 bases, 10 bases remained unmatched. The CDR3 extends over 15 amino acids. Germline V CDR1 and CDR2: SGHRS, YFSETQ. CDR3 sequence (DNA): TGCGCCAGCAGCTCCTCCTGGACAGGGGTGGATGAAGCTTTCTTT. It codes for CASSSSWTGVDEAFF.

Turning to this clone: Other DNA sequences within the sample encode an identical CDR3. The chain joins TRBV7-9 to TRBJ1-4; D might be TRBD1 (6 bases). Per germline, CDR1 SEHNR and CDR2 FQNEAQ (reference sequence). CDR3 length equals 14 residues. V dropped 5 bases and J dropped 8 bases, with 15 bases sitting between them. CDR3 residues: CASSQGQGREKLFF. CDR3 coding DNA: TGTGCCAGCAGCCAAGGGCAGGGGCGGGAAAAACTGTTTTTT.